This T cell receptor beta chain was captured by sequencing in a study of PD-1 blockade in classical Hodgkin lymphoma. V was pared by 4 bases and J by 1 base, with 14 bases between. Germline V gives CDR1 SGHTS, CDR2 YDEGEE. The CDR3 runs 15 residues. Profiled with immunoSEQ multiplex PCR; TCRdb holds only in-frame clones, not every one. The table has about 19,000 clones, approximately 80% seen once; the top ten hold around 21%. Regarding time point: cycle 4 day 1 (C4D1), after 5 to 7 weeks of nivolumab. Brentuximab vedotin exposure varied, and every patient relapsed after autologous stem cell transplantation.

The source was peripheral blood mononuclear cells (PBMCs), collected before the fourth cycle of nivolumab. The V gene is TRBV5-8, the J gene TRBJ1-1, with D perhaps matching TRBD1 (6 bases). The clonotype comes from a human donor with classical Hodgkin lymphoma. The CDR3 loop reads CASSQTDRRNTEAFF. CDR3 in DNA: TGTGCCAGCAGCCAGACGGACAGACGGAACACTGAAGCTTTCTTT.